This T cell receptor (beta chain) is from a study of shared clonotypes between healthy human individuals (dated by TCRdb to the early 2020s). About the study as a whole: Two women and three men aged 18 to 49 years were included in the cohort. To increase sequencing depth and limit assay-specific biases, different laboratories used diverse techniques to prepare libraries and sequence TCR repertoires. To estimate repertoire size and how much clonotype sharing occurs between individuals, the study deeply sequenced the blood TCR repertoires of roughly 5 healthy adults. For each donor, three plates each were used for CD4 naive and CD4 memory, two plates were used for CD8 naive, and one plate was used for CD8 memory. Each donor's leukapheresis produced roughly between roughly 0.85 and 9.5 billion PBMCs. General findings and caveats noted by the study authors: Compared with non-shared clonotypes, the clonotypes found in all four sorted-subset donors had higher generation probabilities. Incomplete sequencing was indicated by rarefaction of sorted-subset datasets, despite the large sequencing depth. Pairwise subsampling indicated that sequencing depth was expected to affect the degree of clonotype sharing among donors. Sharing across several donors was observed for roughly 5.4% of naive CD4, around 3.5% of naive CD8, 2.3% of memory CD4, and roughly 0.4% of memory CD8 clonotypes. Because the study included a small number of donors, the genetic and exposure-history diversity represented was limited. Naive subsets generally had larger estimated clonotype richness than memory subsets did. Sampling was restricted to blood, and TCR repertoires in tissues likely differ from the TCR repertoires found in blood.

CDR1 and CDR2 (LGHNA, YSLEER) derive from the germline V gene. The junction carries 16 bases between V and J, which are trimmed by 0 bases and 3 bases respectively. The CDR3 sequence holds 17 residues, the cysteine and phenylalanine included. The kept DNA is CDR3 alone, 51 bases in frame from the first base. TCR CDR3 regions were amplified from genomic DNA by multiplex PCR using the deep immunoSEQ assay. For each cell subset, the extracted genomic DNA was distributed evenly across all wells of several immunoSEQ 96-well plates, and each plate served as one replicate. For sorted subsets, 150 to 250 ng genomic DNA, equal to 30,000 to 35,000 T cell genomes, was loaded into each replicate PCR. Purified libraries were measured with a Qubit 3.0 fluorometer, size-checked on a Bioanalyzer 2100, and measured again with the KAPA Library Quantification kit. Every immunoSEQ 96-well plate was sequenced on a separate single-read 150-cycle Illumina NextSeq 550 flow cell. The authors processed their data as follows. Because only junctional sequences without quality scores were contained in the immunoSEQ output, filtering matching that applied to full-length reads could not be performed. To assign V/J genes and CDR3, sequences were annotated using PyIR, a Python wrapper for IgBLAST v1.9, with IMGT germline references. Reads were filtered out if the reads had weak V/J assignments (E-value above 1e-6), no CDR3, stop codons, out-of-frame junctions, or ambiguous translated residues. A V3J clonotype was defined by an identical inferred V gene, J gene, and CDR3 amino acid sequence. To compute the percentage overlap between repertoires, the number of shared unique clonotypes was divided by the size of the smaller repertoire. Three approaches were used to assess repertoire richness: RTK rarefaction, the Chao1 estimator, and Recon v2.1 estimates of unobserved clonotypes. For all TCRbeta clonotypes obtained by the gDNA method from a handful of donors, generation probabilities were computed with OLGA. Imported from immuneACCESS, the table was reduced by TCRdb to in-frame sequences with V and J called. These copies leave out some clones; in studies compared against another copy, an unresolved V gene accounts for under half, and the cause of the remainder is not known. Clone size and the V and J calls come from that table; the DNA yielded D and trimming. The sample table records roughly 2 million clones; about 95% of these occur just once. Approximately 1.2% of the sample lies in the top ten.

Concerning this clone itself: The target of this receptor is not known. No per-base quality is available; no much larger clone lies one base away.

For the CD8 naive samples, CD45RO-negative cells were positively selected for CCR7, yielding a CD45RA+CCR7+ population from which TemRA cells were excluded. Healthy HIV-negative adults with no recently reported acute infections or vaccinations were included as donors. All donors were Caucasian adults living in Nashville, Tennessee, USA. Blood was collected by leukapheresis, and PBMCs were isolated by Ficoll-Histopaque density gradient centrifugation and then cryopreserved in liquid nitrogen vapor phase. Purity and quantity of every magnetically sorted T cell population were checked by analytical flow cytometry. Each sorted fraction had its genomic DNA isolated and then quantified by UV absorbance on a Nanodrop 2000c.

The source material was naive CD8+ T cells sorted from blood. This specimen's cell subset or site label, interpreted: CD45RA+CCR7+. This chain joins TRBV4-3 to TRBJ2-3; the D gene is possibly TRBD2, with 5 bases matching. This TCR derives from a man younger than 35 in good health. The CDR3 here reads CASSQDRVGEDTDTQYF. The bases read TGCGCCAGCAGCCAAGATCGGGTGGGAGAGGATACAGATACGCAGTATTTT.